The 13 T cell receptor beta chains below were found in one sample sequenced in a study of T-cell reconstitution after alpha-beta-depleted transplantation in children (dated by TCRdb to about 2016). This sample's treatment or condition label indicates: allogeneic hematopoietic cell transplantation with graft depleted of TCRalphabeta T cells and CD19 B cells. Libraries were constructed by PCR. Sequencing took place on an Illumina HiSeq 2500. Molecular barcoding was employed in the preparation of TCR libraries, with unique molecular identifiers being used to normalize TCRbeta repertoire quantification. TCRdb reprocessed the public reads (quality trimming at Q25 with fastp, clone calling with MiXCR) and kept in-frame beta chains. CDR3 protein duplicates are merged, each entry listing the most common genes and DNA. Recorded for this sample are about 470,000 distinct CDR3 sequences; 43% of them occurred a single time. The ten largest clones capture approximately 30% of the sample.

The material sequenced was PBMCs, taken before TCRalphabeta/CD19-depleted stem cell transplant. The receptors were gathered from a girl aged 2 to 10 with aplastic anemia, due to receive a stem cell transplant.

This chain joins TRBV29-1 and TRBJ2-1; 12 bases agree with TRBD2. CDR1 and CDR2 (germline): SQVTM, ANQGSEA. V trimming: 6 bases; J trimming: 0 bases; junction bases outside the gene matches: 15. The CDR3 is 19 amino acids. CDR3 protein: CSVGTGLAGYLSSYNEQFF. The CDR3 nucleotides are TGCAGCGTAGGGACGGGACTAGCGGGCTACCTGAGCTCCTACAATGAGCAGTTCTTC.

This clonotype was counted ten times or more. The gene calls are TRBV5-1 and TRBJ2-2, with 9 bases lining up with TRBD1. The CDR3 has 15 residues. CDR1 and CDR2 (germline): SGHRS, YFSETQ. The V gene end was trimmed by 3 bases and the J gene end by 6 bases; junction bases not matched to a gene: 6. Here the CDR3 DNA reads TGCGCCAGCAGCTCCTCGGGACAGGGATCCGGGGAGCTGTTTTTT. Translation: CASSSSGQGSGELFF.

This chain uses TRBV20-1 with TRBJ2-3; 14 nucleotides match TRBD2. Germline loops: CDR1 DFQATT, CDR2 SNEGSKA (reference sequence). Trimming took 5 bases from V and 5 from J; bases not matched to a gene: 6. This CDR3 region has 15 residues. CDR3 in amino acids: CSASQTSGRGDTQYF. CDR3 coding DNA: TGCAGTGCTTCCCAGACTAGCGGGAGGGGAGATACGCAGTATTTT.

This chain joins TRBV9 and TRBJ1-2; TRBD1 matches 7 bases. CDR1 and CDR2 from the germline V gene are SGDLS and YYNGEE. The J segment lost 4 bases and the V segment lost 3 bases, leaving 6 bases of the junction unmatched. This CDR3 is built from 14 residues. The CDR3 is CASSDHRGSYGYTF. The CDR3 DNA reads TGTGCCAGCAGCGACCACAGGGGATCCTATGGCTACACCTTC.

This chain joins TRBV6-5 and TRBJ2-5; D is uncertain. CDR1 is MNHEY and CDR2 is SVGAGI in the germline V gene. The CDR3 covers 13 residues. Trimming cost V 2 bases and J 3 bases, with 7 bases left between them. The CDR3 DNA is TGTGCCAGCAGTTACACCTCAAAAGAGACCCAGTACTTC. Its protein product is CASSYTSKETQYF.

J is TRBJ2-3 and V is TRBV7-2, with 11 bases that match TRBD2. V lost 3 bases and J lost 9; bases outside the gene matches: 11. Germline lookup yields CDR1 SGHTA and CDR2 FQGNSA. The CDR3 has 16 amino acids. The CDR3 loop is CASSFSGSGGARTQYF. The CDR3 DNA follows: TGTGCCAGCAGCTTCTCGGGTAGCGGGGGGGCAAGGACGCAGTATTTT.

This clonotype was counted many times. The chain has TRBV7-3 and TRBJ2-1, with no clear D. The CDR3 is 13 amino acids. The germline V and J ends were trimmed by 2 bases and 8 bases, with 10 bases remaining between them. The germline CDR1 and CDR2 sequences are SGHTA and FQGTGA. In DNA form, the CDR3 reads TGTGCCAGCAGCTTAGGCGTATCCCATGAGCAGTTCTTC. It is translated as CASSLGVSHEQFF.

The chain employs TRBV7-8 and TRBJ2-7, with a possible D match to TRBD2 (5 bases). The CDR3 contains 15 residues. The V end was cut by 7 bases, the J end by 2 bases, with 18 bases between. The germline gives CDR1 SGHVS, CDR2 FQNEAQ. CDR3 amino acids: CASTTLGTGTYEQYF. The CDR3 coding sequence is TGTGCCAGCACCACCCTAGGTACGGGGACCTACGAGCAGTACTTC.

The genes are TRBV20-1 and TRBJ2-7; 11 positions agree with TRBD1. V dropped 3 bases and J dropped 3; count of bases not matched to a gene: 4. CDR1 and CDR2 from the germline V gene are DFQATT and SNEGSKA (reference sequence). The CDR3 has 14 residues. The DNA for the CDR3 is TGCAGTGCTAGTGGGGGACAGGGGGACTACGAGCAGTACTTC. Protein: CSASGGQGDYEQYF.

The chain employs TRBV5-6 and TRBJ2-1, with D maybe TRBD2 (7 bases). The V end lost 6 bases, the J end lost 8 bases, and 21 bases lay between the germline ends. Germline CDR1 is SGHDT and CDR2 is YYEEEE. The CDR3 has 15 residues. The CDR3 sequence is CASMYGGQGVDEQFF. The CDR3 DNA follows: TGTGCCAGCATGTACGGGGGGCAGGGTGTTGATGAGCAGTTCTTC. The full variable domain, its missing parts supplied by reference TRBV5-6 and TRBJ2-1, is DAGVTQSPTHLIKTRGQQVTLRCSPKSGHDTVSWYQQALGQGPQFIFQYYEEEERQRGNFPDRFSGHQFPNYSSELNVNALLLGDSALYLCASMYGGQGVDEQFFGPGTRLTVL.

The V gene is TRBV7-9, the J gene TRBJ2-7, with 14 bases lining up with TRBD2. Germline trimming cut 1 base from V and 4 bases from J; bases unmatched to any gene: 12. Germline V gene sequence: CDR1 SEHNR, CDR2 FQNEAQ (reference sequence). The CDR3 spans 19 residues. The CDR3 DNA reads TGTGCCAGCAGCTTAGGACTAGCGGGAGGGCCCCGAGTGGAGTACGAGCAGTACTTC. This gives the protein CASSLGLAGGPRVEYEQYF.

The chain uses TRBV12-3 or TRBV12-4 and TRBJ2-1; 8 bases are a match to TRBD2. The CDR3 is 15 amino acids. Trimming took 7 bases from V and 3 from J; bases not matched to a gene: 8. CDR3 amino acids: CASTPTSGVYNEQFF. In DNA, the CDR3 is TGTGCCAGCACCCCCACTAGCGGAGTCTACAATGAGCAGTTCTTC.

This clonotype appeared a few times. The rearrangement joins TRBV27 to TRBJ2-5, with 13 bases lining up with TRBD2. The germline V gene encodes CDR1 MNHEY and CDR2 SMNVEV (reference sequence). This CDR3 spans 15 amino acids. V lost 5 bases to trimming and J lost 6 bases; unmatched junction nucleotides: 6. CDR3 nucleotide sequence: TGTGCCAGCAGTCCGGGACTAGCGGGAATGAAGACCCAGTACTTC. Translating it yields CASSPGLAGMKTQYF.